Each of the 25 T cell receptor beta chains below was sequenced from the same sample in a study of shared clonotypes between healthy human individuals. Generated by immunoSEQ multiplex PCR, the TCRdb table keeps only in-frame clones and is missing some. Here the sample spans around 620,000 clones, 85% to 95% being singletons. Naive CD8 cells, CD45RO-negative and positively selected for CCR7, excluded terminally differentiated effector memory CD45RA+ cells. Sequences were obtained from naive CD8+ T cells sorted from blood. These receptors all stem from a woman younger than 45 in good health.

The gene calls are TRBV7-9 and TRBJ1-5; 8 nucleotides line up with TRBD1. Germline-derived CDR1 and CDR2 are SEHNR and FQNEAQ (reference sequence). CDR3 length: 14 amino acids. Germline trimming cut 4 bases from V and 4 bases from J; bases unmatched to any gene: 3. CDR3 in DNA: TGTGCCAGCAGCTCAGGGGGCGGGAATCAGCCCCAGCATTTT. Protein product: CASSSGGGNQPQHF.

The genes are TRBV27 and TRBJ2-6; D might be TRBD1 or TRBD2, each matching 5 bases. Germline CDR1 is MNHEY and CDR2 is SMNVEV (reference sequence). The CDR3 loop spans 16 amino acids. Trimming took 2 bases from V and 2 from J, leaving 10 bases between them. The CDR3 is CASSLGTGAGANVLTF. The CDR3, as DNA: TGTGCCAGCAGTTTAGGGACCGGGGCTGGGGCCAACGTCCTGACTTTC.

This sequence joins TRBV2 and TRBJ2-7; D is perhaps TRBD2 (7 bases). CDR3 length equals 14 residues. V shed 4 bases and J shed 2 bases, with 12 bases lying between them. The germline CDR1 and CDR2 sequences are SNHLY and FYNNEI. CDR3 nucleotide sequence: TGTGCCAGCAGTGTGGGGGGGGCAACCTACGAGCAGTACTTC. Encoded protein: CASSVGGATYEQYF.

The J gene is TRBJ1-5, the V gene TRBV4-1; perhaps TRBD1 as D (6 bases). The CDR3 runs 15 residues. In germline, CDR1 is MGHRA, CDR2 YSYEKL. V dropped 4 bases and J dropped 2 bases, with 12 bases sitting between them. The CDR3: CASSLQAGGNQPQHF. The CDR3 nucleotides read TGCGCCAGCAGCCTTCAGGCAGGGGGCAATCAGCCCCAGCATTTT.

This clone has just one count. J is TRBJ2-7 and V is TRBV28; D is perhaps TRBD2 (6 bases). V lost 8 bases and J 0 bases, leaving 14 bases between the germline ends. Germline CDR1 MDHEN, CDR2 SYDVKM. The CDR3 has 14 residues. CDR3 nucleotides: TGTGCCAGCGGCCGGGACTTGAGCTCCTACGAGCAGTACTTC. Encoded protein: CASGRDLSSYEQYF.

This chain links TRBV9 with TRBJ2-7; D tentatively fits TRBD1 or TRBD2 (6 bases each). Germline CDR1 and CDR2: SGDLS and YYNGEE. Trimming left V 1 base short and J 4 bases short, with 18 bases between. The CDR3 is made up of 16 amino acids. DNA of the CDR3: TGTGCCAGCAGCGTACTTCCGGACGGGGGCGGGTACGAGCAGTACTTC. It codes for CASSVLPDGGGYEQYF.

A word on this clone: The DNA is omitted, as the CDR3 cannot be located on it reliably, and the CDR3 follows TCRdb's listing. V usage is TRBV27 and J usage is TRBJ2-5; TRBD2 is taken as the D call from the table, unchecked against the DNA. The CDR3 length is 14 residues, termini included. Germline assignment: CDR1 MNHEY and CDR2 SMNVEV (reference sequence). CDR3: CASSFSGPDYEQYF.

The chain has TRBV13 and TRBJ2-7; D is uncertain. The CDR3 has 13 residues. The V gene's germline CDR1 is PRHDT and CDR2 FYEKMQ (reference sequence). V was shortened by 2 bases and J by 5 bases, with 10 bases between the two germline ends. This CDR3 reads CASSLTTGHEQYF. The DNA of the CDR3 is TGTGCCAGCAGCTTAACGACTGGTCACGAGCAGTACTTC.

This chain uses TRBV7-6 with TRBJ2-7; D may match TRBD1 or TRBD2 (5 bases each). V lost 5 bases and J 1 base, leaving 12 bases between the germline ends. In germline, CDR1 is SGHVS, CDR2 FNYEAQ. The CDR3 extends over 14 amino acids. The CDR3 DNA is TGTGCCAGCAGCGTAATGGGGGATTCCTACGAGCAGTACTTC. Amino acid sequence: CASSVMGDSYEQYF.

This sequence joins TRBV5-8 and TRBJ1-5; D is possibly TRBD1 (5 bases). The V and J ends lost 2 bases and 1 base respectively, with 10 bases between them. CDR3 length equals 15 residues. Germline CDR1 is SGHTS and CDR2 is YDEGEE. The CDR3 bases are TGTGCCAGCAGCTTAGGGGTCGGGAGCAATCAGCCCCAGCATTTT. Amino acids: CASSLGVGSNQPQHF. The entire variable domain, with the rest obtained from reference TRBV5-8 and TRBJ1-5, is as follows: EAGVTQSPTHLIKTRGQQATLRCSPISGHTSVYWYQQALGLGLQFLLWYDEGEERNRGNFPPRFSGRQFPNYSSELNVNALELEDSALYLCASSLGVGSNQPQHFGDGTRLSIL.

The chain is built from TRBV5-1 and TRBJ2-1, with D unresolved. The ends were cut back, 0 bases at V and 5 bases at J, with 6 bases in the middle. Germline assignment: CDR1 SGHRS and CDR2 YFSETQ. The CDR3 totals 13 residues. The CDR3 DNA is TGCGCCAGCAGCTTGGCAGCTCACAATGAGCAGTTCTTC. This translates into CASSLAAHNEQFF.

This sequence joins TRBV27 and TRBJ2-1, with TRBD2 matching over 12 bases. With 4 bases clipped from V and 8 bases from J, the junction kept 6 bases outside the gene matches. CDR3 length equals 15 residues. Per germline, CDR1 MNHEY and CDR2 SMNVEV (reference sequence). In DNA, the CDR3 is TGTGCCAGCAGTTCAGGACTAGCGGGAACCGATGAGCAGTTCTTC. It encodes CASSSGLAGTDEQFF.

The chain employs TRBV19 and TRBJ1-2; D not resolved. There are 13 residues in the CDR3. CDR1 is LNHDA, CDR2 SQIVND, per germline (reference sequence). Trimming shortened V by 7 bases and J by 3 bases, and 12 bases separated the two germline ends. This CDR3 reads CASMNGLDYGYTF. The CDR3 DNA reads TGTGCCAGTATGAACGGTTTGGACTATGGCTACACCTTC. Looking up the rest from reference TRBV19 and TRBJ1-2 gives the full variable domain: DGGITQSPKYLFRKEGQNVTLSCEQNLNHDAMYWYRQDPGQGLRLIYYSQIVNDFQKGDIAEGYSVSREKKESFPLTVTSAQKNPTAFYLCASMNGLDYGYTFGSGTRLTVV.

CDR3 region: CASSLVGRGPSDEQYF. DNA for the CDR3: TGTGCCAGCAGCTTAGTGGGGCGGGGCCCATCAGACGAGCAGTACTTC. V is TRBV7-9 and J is TRBJ2-7; maybe TRBD2 (6 bases). This CDR3 has 16 amino acids. Germline assignment: CDR1 SEHNR and CDR2 FQNEAQ (reference sequence). Trimming cost V 1 base and J 5 bases, with 18 bases left between them.

On this clone: This sample also contains other DNA sequences that code for the same CDR3. The chain couples TRBV2 to TRBJ2-7, with D maybe TRBD2 (6 bases). CDR1 is SNHLY and CDR2 is FYNNEI in the germline V gene. The CDR3 sequence is 12 residues long. The V and J ends lost 7 bases and 3 bases respectively, with 10 bases between them. The CDR3 nucleotides are TGTGCCAGCACCCCCGGGAGCTACGAGCAGTACTTC. Its translation is CASTPGSYEQYF.

V is TRBV18 and J is TRBJ2-1, with 10 bases aligning to TRBD2. The CDR3 extends over 18 amino acids. Unmatched junction bases numbered 12, after V lost 3 bases and J lost 4 bases. CDR1 and CDR2 (germline): KGHSH, LQKENI. For the CDR3, the DNA is TGTGCCAGCTCACCCCAGACCGGAGCGGGAGGGTATTACAATGAGCAGTTCTTC. Its protein is CASSPQTGAGGYYNEQFF.

This clone appeared once. The J gene is TRBJ1-2, the V gene TRBV27; D call uncertain. There are 13 residues in the CDR3. The V and J ends lost 4 bases and 6 bases respectively, with 12 bases between them. CDR1 and CDR2 from the germline V gene are MNHEY and SMNVEV (reference sequence). CDR3 amino acids: CASSYGPADGYTF. The DNA of the CDR3 is TGTGCCAGCAGTTATGGACCCGCGGATGGCTACACCTTC.

The V call is TRBV5-1, the J call TRBJ2-5; tentatively, D is TRBD2 (5 bases). The germline V gene has CDR1 SGHRS and CDR2 YFSETQ. V shed 4 bases and J shed 11 bases, with 12 bases lying between them. The CDR3 length is 11 residues. In nucleotides, the CDR3 is TGCGCCAGCAGCGGAGGCTGGGAGCAGTACTTC. It encodes CASSGGWEQYF.

This clone was seen just once. The chain uses TRBV28 and TRBJ2-5, with D maybe TRBD2 (6 bases). CDR3 length: 13 residues. V was clipped by 4 bases and J by 5 bases, with 11 bases between them. Germline lookup yields CDR1 MDHEN and CDR2 SYDVKM. The CDR3: CASSSGLRETQYF. The DNA of the CDR3 is TGTGCCAGCAGTTCGGGACTTCGGGAGACCCAGTACTTC.

The chain has TRBV28 and TRBJ1-1, with 7 bases fitting TRBD1. Per germline, CDR1 MDHEN and CDR2 SYDVKM. The CDR3 has 15 amino acids. The J segment lost 5 bases and the V segment lost 6 bases, leaving 12 bases of the junction unmatched. This chain's CDR3 is CASRTSGRGLTEAFF. The CDR3 nucleotides read TGTGCCAGCAGGACCTCCGGCAGGGGGTTAACTGAAGCTTTCTTT.

This chain links TRBV30 with TRBJ2-1; D gene unclear. Looked up from germline, CDR1 is GTSNPN and CDR2 is SVGIG (reference sequence). This CDR3 comprises 13 residues. Trimming stripped 1 base from V and 7 bases from J, with 11 bases between. The CDR3 sequence: CAWSAVSSNEQFF. The CDR3 DNA sequence: TGTGCCTGGAGTGCCGTATCATCTAATGAGCAGTTCTTC.

The gene calls are TRBV21-1 and TRBJ2-7; the D call TRBD1 from the table was never checked on the DNA. TRBV21-1 is shown as a pseudogene. The CDR3 covers 15 residues. CDR3: CASSKGDRRHHEQYF. The CDR3 region has the DNA TGTGCCAGCAGCAAGGGGGACAGAAGGCACCACGAGCAGTACTTC.

This clone was seen a single time. The CDR3, as DNA: TGTGCCAGCAGACCCCCGGGACAGGGGCCCCACCGGGAGCTGTTTTTT. It yields the protein CASRPPGQGPHRELFF. This chain joins TRBV2 and TRBJ2-2, with 10 bases fitting TRBD1. The V segment lost 6 bases and the J segment 9 bases; nucleotides outside the gene matches: 13. CDR1 is SNHLY, CDR2 FYNNEI, per germline. The CDR3 sequence is 16 residues long.

V usage is TRBV5-1 and J usage is TRBJ1-3, with D hard to call. V lost 4 bases and J 0 bases, leaving 11 bases between the germline ends. Germline CDR1 and CDR2: SGHRS and YFSETQ. This CDR3 region has 15 residues. CDR3 nucleotide sequence: TGCGCCAGCAGCGCCAAACCGTCCTCTGGAAACACCATATATTTT. Its protein product is CASSAKPSSGNTIYF.

V and J are TRBV5-1 and TRBJ2-3; D may match TRBD1 or TRBD2 (5 bases each). CDR1 and CDR2 (germline): SGHRS, YFSETQ. The CDR3 runs 17 residues. The ends were cut back, 1 base at V and 2 bases at J, with 17 bases in the middle. CDR3 in amino acids: CASSLSGDHPFTDTQYF. For the CDR3, the DNA is TGCGCCAGCAGCTTGTCTGGGGACCACCCCTTCACAGATACGCAGTATTTT.